These 23 T cell receptor beta chains share one sample of origin, sequenced in a study of blood T cell repertoires in COVID-19. Here immunoSEQ multiplex PCR was the method, and the copy in TCRdb shows in-frame clones only, minus some. The data hold 24,000 or so clones, with 75% to 90% observed a single time. Sequencing was carried out using peripheral blood. These receptor sequences come from a woman older than 75 with acute or convalescent COVID-19.

This clone was seen a single time. The rearrangement links TRBV3-1 (or the pseudogene TRBV3-2) to TRBJ1-1; D possibly corresponds to TRBD1 (5 bases). Germline V gene data show CDR1 as LGHDT and CDR2 as YNNKEL (reference sequence). There are 14 residues in the CDR3. V shed 4 bases and J shed 1 base, with 10 bases lying between them. Here the CDR3 reads CASSLRQQNTEAFF. CDR3 DNA: TGTGCCAGCAGCCTCCGACAGCAGAACACTGAAGCTTTCTTT.

The chain is built from TRBV5-4 and TRBJ2-7, with TRBD2 matching over 10 bases. V gave up 3 bases and J gave up 0 bases; unmatched junction bases: 3. CDR1 and CDR2 from the germline V gene are SGHNT and YYREEE (reference sequence). This CDR3 spans 15 amino acids. The CDR3 nucleotides are TGTGCCAGCAGCTCCGCTAGCGGGAGCTCCTACGAGCAGTACTTC. This encodes CASSSASGSSYEQYF.

This clone has a single count. The chain joins TRBV2 to TRBJ1-1; weak D call: TRBD1 (6 bases). The CDR3 has 13 amino acids. Germline V CDR1 and CDR2: SNHLY, FYNNEI. Trimming took off 10 bases at V and 0 bases at J, with 12 bases between the two ends. CDR3 amino acids: CATRTAMNTEAFF. The CDR3 bases are TGTGCCACACGGACAGCAATGAACACTGAAGCTTTCTTT.

This clone turned up a few times. J is TRBJ1-2 and V is TRBV24-1; D is possibly TRBD1 (5 bases). CDR1 is KGHDR, CDR2 SFDVKD, per germline. This CDR3 has 13 residues. The V end was cut by 5 bases, the J end by 3 bases, with 9 bases between. This CDR3 reads CATSGGDYYGYTF. The CDR3, as DNA: TGTGCCACCAGTGGGGGGGATTACTATGGCTACACCTTC.

This clone has a single count. V gene TRBV7-2 combines with J gene TRBJ2-2; 8 nucleotides agree with TRBD1. CDR1 and CDR2 (germline): SGHTA, FQGNSA. The CDR3 loop spans 13 amino acids. V trimming: 5 bases; J trimming: 5 bases; junction bases outside the gene matches: 1. The CDR3, as DNA: TGTGCCAGCAGCAGACAGGGGACCGGGGAGCTGTTTTTT. This encodes CASSRQGTGELFF.

The chain is built from TRBV6-1 and TRBJ1-4, with a tentative D call TRBD1 (5 bases). The CDR3 covers 14 residues. V was cut by 2 bases and J by 8 bases, with 12 bases left in between. Germline CDR1 is MNHNS and CDR2 is SASEGT. The CDR3 reads CASSEYGAGEKLFF. CDR3 coding DNA: TGTGCCAGCAGTGAATATGGGGCTGGCGAAAAACTGTTTTTT.

The rearrangement uses TRBV7-3 and TRBJ1-1, with D possibly TRBD1 on 5 matching bases. Trimming cost V 0 bases and J 2 bases, with 10 bases left between them. CDR1 and CDR2 (germline): SGHTA, FQGTGA. This CDR3 has 15 residues. As DNA, the CDR3 is TGTGCCAGCAGCTTAACCCCAGGGAAAAACACTGAAGCTTTCTTT. It yields the protein CASSLTPGKNTEAFF.

The chain recombines TRBV19 with TRBJ1-2; D remains unclear. Looked up from germline, CDR1 is LNHDA and CDR2 is SQIVND (reference sequence). V gave up 7 bases and J gave up 6 bases, with 12 bases separating them. CDR3 length: 12 residues. DNA of the CDR3: TGTGCCAGTATTCCTCGGAGGGATGGCTACACCTTC. This codes for CASIPRRDGYTF.

V and J are TRBV19 and TRBJ2-2; TRBD1 agrees at 9 bases. V lost 5 bases to trimming and J lost 7 bases; unmatched junction nucleotides: 8. CDR1 LNHDA and CDR2 SQIVND come from the germline V gene (reference sequence). The CDR3 totals 15 residues. The CDR3 DNA follows: TGTGCCAGTAGTGCCGGACAGGGGATGGGCGGGGAGCTGTTTTTT. Its protein is CASSAGQGMGGELFF.

The J gene is TRBJ2-7, the V gene TRBV24-1; possible D gene TRBD1, 6 bases. V was cut by 3 bases and J by 2 bases, with 19 bases left in between. The length of the CDR3 is 17 residues. Germline CDR1 KGHDR, CDR2 SFDVKD. CDR3 region: CATSDPGQIQRAYEQYF. The CDR3 DNA sequence: TGTGCCACCAGTGATCCAGGACAGATCCAAAGGGCCTACGAGCAGTACTTC.

The CDR3 sequence: CASSPTGGGQAYNEQFF. CDR3 DNA sequence: TGTGCCAGCTCACCTACAGGGGGAGGTCAGGCCTACAATGAGCAGTTCTTC. V gene TRBV18 combines with J gene TRBJ2-1; 8 bases are shared with TRBD1. The CDR3 contains 17 residues. Germline-derived CDR1 and CDR2 are KGHSH and LQKENI. The J segment lost 2 bases and the V segment lost 3 bases, leaving 9 bases of the junction unmatched.

V gene TRBV19 combines with J gene TRBJ1-1; 9 bases line up with TRBD1. From germline, CDR1 is LNHDA and CDR2 SQIVND (reference sequence). V trimming: 9 bases; J trimming: 2 bases; junction bases outside the gene matches: 10. The CDR3 runs to 15 residues. The CDR3 here is CASRWTGAGNTEAFF. CDR3 nucleotide sequence: TGTGCCAGCCGATGGACAGGGGCCGGTAACACTGAAGCTTTCTTT.

This clone was recorded once. This chain connects TRBV29-1 to TRBJ2-7, with TRBD2 matching over 8 bases. The V gene's germline CDR1 is SQVTM and CDR2 ANQGSEA. V shed 0 bases and J 3 bases; nucleotides not matched to a gene: 13. The CDR3 sequence is 17 residues long. The CDR3 here is CSVEDLGGTSIIYEQYF. DNA of the CDR3: TGCAGCGTTGAAGATCTGGGGGGGACTAGTATTATCTACGAGCAGTACTTC.

V and J are TRBV21-1 and TRBJ1-1. TRBV21-1 represents a pseudogene. The CDR3 extends over 17 amino acids. DNA for the CDR3: TGTGCCAGCAGCGCCCGACCGTGGAAGGAGAGGAACACTGAAGCTTTCTTT. It yields the protein CASSARPWKERNTEAFF.

This chain uses TRBV9 with TRBJ2-2, with D possibly being TRBD2 (6 bases). Trimming stripped 2 bases from V and 4 bases from J, with 12 bases between. Germline-derived CDR1 and CDR2 are SGDLS and YYNGEE. This CDR3 has 15 residues. The CDR3 sequence: CASSVWGVLTGELFF. The CDR3 DNA reads TGTGCCAGCAGCGTTTGGGGGGTTCTCACCGGGGAGCTGTTTTTT.

V and J are TRBV6-5 and TRBJ2-7; the D is unclear. CDR3 length: 14 residues. Trimming removed 11 bases at V and 4 bases at J, with 21 bases between. CDR1 is MNHEY, CDR2 SVGAGI, per germline. Here the CDR3 reads CACSGSSLGYEQYF. CDR3 nucleotides: TGTGCCTGCTCCGGGTCTTCGTTAGGTTACGAGCAGTACTTC.

The chain has TRBV19 and TRBJ1-6; tentatively, D is TRBD1 (6 bases). Germline V gene data show CDR1 as LNHDA and CDR2 as SQIVND (reference sequence). The CDR3 has 16 amino acids. The V end lost 6 bases, the J end lost 0 bases, and 12 bases lay between the germline ends. CDR3 sequence: CASRDQGSSYNSPLHF. The CDR3 region has the DNA TGTGCCAGTAGAGACCAGGGGAGCTCCTATAATTCACCCCTCCACTTT.

V and J are TRBV11-2 and TRBJ2-5; weak D call: TRBD2 (6 bases). The CDR3 runs 15 residues. Per the germline V gene, CDR1 is SGHAT and CDR2 is FQNNGV. The germline V and J ends were trimmed by 5 bases and 4 bases, with 17 bases remaining between them. CDR3 amino acids: CASSQDGTSRETQYF. The CDR3 region has the DNA TGTGCCAGCAGCCAGGACGGGACTTCGCGAGAGACCCAGTACTTC.

The chain combines TRBV5-1 with TRBJ1-2; D might be TRBD1 (6 bases). The germline V and J ends were trimmed by 4 bases and 2 bases, with 21 bases remaining between them. This CDR3 comprises 17 residues. Germline V gene sequence: CDR1 SGHRS, CDR2 YFSETQ. This CDR3 is CASSGGRDTLMNYGYTF. The CDR3 region has the DNA TGCGCCAGCAGCGGTGGGAGGGACACACTAATGAACTATGGCTACACCTTC.

This clone showed up many times. J is TRBJ2-1 and V is TRBV6-4, with D tentatively TRBD2 (6 bases). This CDR3 comprises 15 residues. V lost 6 bases and J 2 bases, leaving 14 bases between the germline ends. The V gene's germline CDR1 is MRHNA and CDR2 SNTAGT. The CDR3 loop reads CASSRSGEAYNEQFF. The CDR3 DNA reads as TGTGCCAGCAGCCGTAGCGGAGAAGCCTACAATGAGCAGTTCTTC.

The rearrangement links TRBV7-2 to TRBJ2-3, with D possibly TRBD1 on 6 matching bases. V lost 6 bases, J lost 6 bases, and 16 bases lay in between. This CDR3 has 14 amino acids. The germline gives CDR1 SGHTA, CDR2 FQGNSA. DNA for the CDR3: TGTGCCAGCAGAACGCTCAGGGGTGGGGATACGCAGTATTTT. Amino acid sequence: CASRTLRGGDTQYF.

This chain's CDR3 is CAISVGGTGGQPQHF. DNA for the CDR3: TGTGCCATCAGTGTTGGAGGGACAGGGGGTCAGCCCCAGCATTTT. V and J are TRBV10-3 and TRBJ1-5; 11 bases match TRBD1. Germline V gene lookup returns CDR1 ENHRY and CDR2 SYGVKD. CDR3 length: 15 residues. Trimming took 4 bases from V and 6 from J; bases not matched to a gene: 5.

This chain joins TRBV10-2 and TRBJ1-2, with D perhaps matching TRBD1 (6 bases). CDR3 length: 16 residues. Germline CDR1 WSHSY, CDR2 SAAADI. V was clipped by 4 bases and J by 0 bases, with 15 bases between them. The DNA for the CDR3 is TGCGCCAGCAGTGGAACAGGGTTTAAAGCTAACTATGGCTACACCTTC. Amino acids: CASSGTGFKANYGYTF.